The 12 T cell receptor beta chains listed next were all sequenced from one sample in a study of cytotoxic CD8 clonotypes in ibrutinib-treated CLL. Generated by immunoSEQ multiplex PCR, the TCRdb table keeps only in-frame clones and is missing some. The sample records under 200,000 clones, roughly 80% being singletons. This specimen consisted of PBMCs, obtained after 12 months of ibrutinib treatment. The receptors here all came from a human donor with chronic lymphocytic leukemia.

CDR3 nucleotides: TGTGCCAGCCGACGGGACACGTGGACCGGGGAGCTGTTTTTT. It is translated as CASRRDTWTGELFF. This chain links TRBV6-4 with TRBJ2-2; D is perhaps TRBD1 (6 bases). The length of the CDR3 is 14 residues. Trimming removed 8 bases at V and 5 bases at J, with 15 bases between. Germline-derived CDR1 and CDR2 are MRHNA and SNTAGT.

The rearrangement uses TRBV4-3 and TRBJ2-7; D is unresolved. V lost 3 bases to trimming and J lost 2 bases, with 11 bases between them. Germline lookup yields CDR1 LGHNA and CDR2 YSLEER. The CDR3 sequence is 14 residues long. The CDR3 loop reads CASSQFVRTYEQYF. In nucleotides, the CDR3 is TGCGCCAGCAGCCAGTTTGTCAGAACCTACGAGCAGTACTTC.

As DNA, the CDR3 is TGTGCCAGCAGCTTGGGGCAGGGTCATAATTCACCCCTCCACTTT. Protein sequence: CASSLGQGHNSPLHF. The V call is TRBV5-6, the J call TRBJ1-6, with TRBD1 as a possible D gene (5 bases). The CDR3 loop spans 15 amino acids. The ends were cut back, 0 bases at V and 5 bases at J, with 9 bases in the middle. CDR1 and CDR2 (germline): SGHDT, YYEEEE.

CDR3 region: CASSLASGLYEQYF. The CDR3 DNA reads TGTGCCAGCAGCTTAGCTAGCGGGCTCTACGAGCAGTACTTC. The chain combines TRBV7-2 with TRBJ2-7; TRBD2 agrees at 7 bases. This CDR3 comprises 14 residues. Germline V CDR1 and CDR2: SGHTA, FQGNSA. V gave up 0 bases and J gave up 3 bases; unmatched junction bases: 2.

The chain employs TRBV6-5 and TRBJ2-7, with no clear D. V was clipped by 5 bases and J by 2 bases, with 13 bases between them. Germline CDR1 MNHEY, CDR2 SVGAGI. This CDR3 is 14 amino acids long. The CDR3 DNA reads TGTGCCAGCAGTCGTTTCTCGGGCCCCTACGAGCAGTACTTC. It is translated as CASSRFSGPYEQYF.

The gene calls are TRBV2 and TRBJ2-7, with D possibly TRBD2 on 5 matching bases. The CDR3 has 12 amino acids. V was cut by 2 bases and J by 4 bases, with 6 bases left in between. The germline V gene has CDR1 SNHLY and CDR2 FYNNEI. CDR3 in amino acids: CASSETGYEQYF. The CDR3 nucleotides are TGTGCCAGCAGTGAAACGGGGTACGAGCAGTACTTC.

The rearrangement joins TRBV7-9 to TRBJ2-3; 11 positions match TRBD1. This CDR3 is built from 16 residues. The V segment lost 5 bases and the J segment 6 bases; nucleotides outside the gene matches: 10. In germline, CDR1 is SEHNR, CDR2 FQNEAQ (reference sequence). The CDR3 coding sequence is TGTGCCAGCAGCACCGGGACAGGGGGAGGGTTTGATACGCAGTATTTT. Its translation: CASSTGTGGGFDTQYF. The complete variable domain, with remaining parts taken from reference TRBV7-9 and TRBJ2-3, reads DTGVSQNPRHKITKRGQNVTFRCDPISEHNRLYWYRQTLGQGPEFLTYFQNEAQLEKSRLLSDRFSAERPKGSFSTLEIQRTEQGDSAMYLCASSTGTGGGFDTQYFGPGTRLTVL.

The chain recombines TRBV5-6 with TRBJ1-2; the D is unclear. V gave up 0 bases and J gave up 1 base, with 10 bases separating them. The CDR3 contains 15 residues. Germline CDR1 reads SGHDT; CDR2 reads YYEEEE. The CDR3 is CASSLVQSYNYGYTF. Here the CDR3 DNA reads TGTGCCAGCAGCTTGGTTCAGAGTTATAACTATGGCTACACCTTC.

The V gene is TRBV6-5, the J gene TRBJ2-3, with 11 nucleotides matching TRBD2. The V gene end was trimmed by 2 bases and the J gene end by 5 bases; junction bases not matched to a gene: 3. This CDR3 spans 15 amino acids. Germline V lookup: CDR1 MNHEY, CDR2 SVGAGI. DNA for the CDR3: TGTGCCAGCAGTTACATCGGACTAGCGGGAGATACGCAGTATTTT. Protein product: CASSYIGLAGDTQYF.

Points on this clone: The sample contains more than one DNA sequence encoding this CDR3. The CDR3: CSASRSYEQYF. Here the CDR3 DNA reads TGCAGTGCTAGTCGGTCTTACGAGCAGTACTTC. The chain joins TRBV20-1 to TRBJ2-7; D not resolved. The CDR3 is made up of 11 amino acids. Germline V gene lookup returns CDR1 DFQATT and CDR2 SNEGSKA (reference sequence). Deletions cut 3 bases from V and 4 bases from J, with 7 bases between.

In DNA, the CDR3 is TGTGCCAGCAGTCCATACAGGGGCCCCCCCACACGCATAGGTTCACCCCTCCACTTT. Its translation is CASSPYRGPPTRIGSPLHF. The chain has TRBV28 and TRBJ1-6; 7 positions match TRBD1. Unmatched junction bases numbered 22, after V lost 5 bases and J lost 9 bases. This CDR3 region has 19 residues. Germline CDR1 MDHEN, CDR2 SYDVKM.

This sequence joins TRBV19 and TRBJ1-5; TRBD1 aligns across 9 bases. The CDR3 consists of 17 residues. The J segment lost 4 bases and the V segment lost 7 bases, leaving 14 bases of the junction unmatched. Germline V CDR1 and CDR2: LNHDA, SQIVND (reference sequence). CDR3 protein: CASKLTEGQGRNQPQHF. The CDR3 nucleotides are TGTGCCAGTAAACTGACTGAGGGACAGGGCCGAAATCAGCCCCAGCATTTT.